The clone carrying this TCR beta chain has ten or more counts. This CDR3 spans 15 amino acids. Trimming at V came to 5 bases and at J to 5 bases, leaving 8 bases not matched to a gene. Germline V gene lookup returns CDR1 LNHDA and CDR2 SQIVND (reference sequence). Researchers amplified the TCR beta CDR3 regions from RNA transcripts. TCR CDR3 underwent first-round RT-PCR with the HTBI primer set. One entry per CDR3 protein, called by TCRdb with MiXCR from the multiplex PCR reads. Here the sample spans some 440,000 distinct CDR3 sequences, about 15% being singletons. The data were taken from a study of T cells in Graves' hyperthyroidism and ophthalmopathy.

Sequenced material: blood. This receptor was taken from a woman aged 18-30 years with Graves' hyperthyroidism. V and J are TRBV19 and TRBJ2-1; 8 bases are shared with TRBD2. In DNA, the CDR3 is TGTGCCAGTAGTCAGGGACTAGGCGGCCACAATGAGCAGTTCTTC. Translation: CASSQGLGGHNEQFF.